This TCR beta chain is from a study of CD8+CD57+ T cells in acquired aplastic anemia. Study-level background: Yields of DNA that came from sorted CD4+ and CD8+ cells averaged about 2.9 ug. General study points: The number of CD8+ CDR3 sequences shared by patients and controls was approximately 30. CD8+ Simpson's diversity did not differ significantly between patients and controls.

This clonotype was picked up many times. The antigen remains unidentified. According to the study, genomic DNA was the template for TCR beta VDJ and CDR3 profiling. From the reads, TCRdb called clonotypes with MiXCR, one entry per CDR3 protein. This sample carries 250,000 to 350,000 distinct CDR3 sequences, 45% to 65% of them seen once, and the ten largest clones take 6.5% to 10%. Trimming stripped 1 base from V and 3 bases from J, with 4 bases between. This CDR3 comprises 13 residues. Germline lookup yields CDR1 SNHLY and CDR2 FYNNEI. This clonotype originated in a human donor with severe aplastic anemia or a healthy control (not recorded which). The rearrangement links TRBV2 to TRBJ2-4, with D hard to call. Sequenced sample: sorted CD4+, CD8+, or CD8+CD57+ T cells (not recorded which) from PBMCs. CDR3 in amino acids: CASSEGVKNIQYF. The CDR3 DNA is TGTGCCAGCAGTGAAGGGGTCAAAAACATTCAGTACTTC.